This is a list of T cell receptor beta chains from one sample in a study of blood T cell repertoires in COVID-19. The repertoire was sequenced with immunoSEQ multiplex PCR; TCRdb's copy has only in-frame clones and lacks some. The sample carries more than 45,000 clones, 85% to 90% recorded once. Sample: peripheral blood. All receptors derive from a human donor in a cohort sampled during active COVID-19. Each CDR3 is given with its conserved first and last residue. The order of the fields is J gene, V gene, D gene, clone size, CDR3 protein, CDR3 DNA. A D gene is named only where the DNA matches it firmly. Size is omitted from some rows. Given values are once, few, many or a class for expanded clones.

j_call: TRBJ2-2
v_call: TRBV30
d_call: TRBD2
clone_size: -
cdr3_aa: CAYRLAGGPVTGELFF
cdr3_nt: TGTGCCTACCGACTAGCGGGAGGCCCAGTCACCGGGGAGCTGTTTTTT

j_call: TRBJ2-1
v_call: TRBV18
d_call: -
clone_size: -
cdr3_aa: CASSPRTDNEQFF
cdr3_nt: TGTGCCAGCTCACCTCGAACGGACAATGAGCAGTTCTTC

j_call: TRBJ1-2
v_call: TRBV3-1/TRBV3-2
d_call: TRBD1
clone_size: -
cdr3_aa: CASSRGQGAGGYTF
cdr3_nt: TGTGCCAGCAGCCGAGGACAGGGGGCCGGGGGCTACACCTTC

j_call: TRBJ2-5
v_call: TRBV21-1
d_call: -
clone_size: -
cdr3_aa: CASNPKDREETQYF
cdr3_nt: TGTGCCAGCAACCCGAAGGACAGGGAAGAGACCCAGTACTTC

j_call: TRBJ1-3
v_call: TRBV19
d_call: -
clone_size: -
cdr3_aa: CASSSGFEGNTIYF
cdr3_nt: TGTGCCAGTAGTTCAGGGTTTGAGGGAAACACCATATATTTT

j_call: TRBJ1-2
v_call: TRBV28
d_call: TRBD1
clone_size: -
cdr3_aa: CASSRLATGGIGANYGYTF
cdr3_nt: TGTGCCAGCAGCCGACTCGCGACAGGGGGAATAGGGGCTAACTATGGCTACACCTTC

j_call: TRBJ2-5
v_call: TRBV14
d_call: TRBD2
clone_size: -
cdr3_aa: CASSQDPGGEETQYF
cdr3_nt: TGTGCCAGCAGCCAAGATCCCGGGGGGGAAGAGACCCAGTACTTC

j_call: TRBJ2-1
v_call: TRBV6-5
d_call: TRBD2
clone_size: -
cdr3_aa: CASLELAGNNEQFF
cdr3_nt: TGTGCCAGCCTAGAACTAGCGGGGAACAATGAGCAGTTCTTC

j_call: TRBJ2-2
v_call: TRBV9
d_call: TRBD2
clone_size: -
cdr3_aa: CASSQLAGGTGELFF
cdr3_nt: TGTGCCAGCAGCCAACTAGCGGGGGGGACCGGGGAGCTGTTTTTT

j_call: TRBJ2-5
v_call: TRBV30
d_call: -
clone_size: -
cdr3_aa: CAWSPLGSQETQYF
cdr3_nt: TGTGCCTGGAGTCCCTTGGGGAGCCAAGAGACCCAGTACTTC

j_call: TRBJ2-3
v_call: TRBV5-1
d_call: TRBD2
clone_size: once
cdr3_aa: CASSLGLAGEVRADTQYF
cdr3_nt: TGCGCCAGCAGCCTGGGACTAGCGGGAGAGGTCCGGGCAGATACGCAGTATTTT

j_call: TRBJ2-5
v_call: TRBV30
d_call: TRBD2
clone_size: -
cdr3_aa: CAWSPKPVTSGRFYQETQYF
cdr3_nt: TGTGCCTGGAGTCCCAAACCGGTGACTAGCGGGAGATTCTACCAAGAGACCCAGTACTTC

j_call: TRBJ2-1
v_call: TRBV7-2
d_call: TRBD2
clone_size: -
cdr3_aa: CASSARQTSGGYNEQFF
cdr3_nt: TGTGCCAGCAGCGCGCGACAAACTAGCGGGGGCTACAATGAGCAGTTCTTC

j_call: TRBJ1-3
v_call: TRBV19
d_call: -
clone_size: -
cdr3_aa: CASSPGAGNTIYF
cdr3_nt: TGTGCCAGCTCCCCCGGGGCTGGAAACACCATATATTTT

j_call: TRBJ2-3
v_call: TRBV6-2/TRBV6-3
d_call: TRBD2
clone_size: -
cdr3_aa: CASSSPSGRADTQYF
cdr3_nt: TGTGCCAGCAGCTCCCCTAGCGGGAGGGCAGATACGCAGTATTTT

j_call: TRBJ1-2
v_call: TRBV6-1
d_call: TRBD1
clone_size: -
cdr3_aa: CASSESTGGGYGYTF
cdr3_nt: TGTGCCAGCAGTGAATCTACAGGGGGAGGCTATGGCTACACCTTC

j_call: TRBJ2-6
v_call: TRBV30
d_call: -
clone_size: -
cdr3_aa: CAWSSGQANVLTF
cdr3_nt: TGTGCCTGGAGTTCGGGACAGGCCAACGTCCTGACTTTC

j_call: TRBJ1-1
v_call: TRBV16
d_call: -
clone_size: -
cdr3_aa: CASSLRAGSNTEAFF
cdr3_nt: TGTGCCAGCAGCCTCAGAGCGGGGTCGAACACTGAAGCTTTCTTT

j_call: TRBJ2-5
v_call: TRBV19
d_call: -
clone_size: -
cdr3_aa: CASSAGGSPETQYF
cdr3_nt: TGTGCCAGTTCGGCCGGGGGATCCCCAGAGACCCAGTACTTC

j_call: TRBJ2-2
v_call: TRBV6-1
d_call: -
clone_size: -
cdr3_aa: CASSDRGTGELFF
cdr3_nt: TGTGCCAGCAGTGACAGGGGCACCGGGGAGCTGTTTTTT

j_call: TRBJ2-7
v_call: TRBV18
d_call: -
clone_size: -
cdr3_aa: CASSPSQVTYEQYF
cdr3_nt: TGTGCCAGCTCACCTTCACAGGTTACCTACGAGCAGTACTTC

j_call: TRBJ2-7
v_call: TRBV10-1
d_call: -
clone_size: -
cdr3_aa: CASSDRPSYEQYF
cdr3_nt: TGCGCCAGCAGTGACAGGCCCTCGTACGAGCAGTACTTC

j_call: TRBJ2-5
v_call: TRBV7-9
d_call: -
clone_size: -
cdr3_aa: CASSLTAGEETQYF
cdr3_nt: TGTGCCAGCAGCTTAACGGCAGGGGAAGAGACCCAGTACTTC

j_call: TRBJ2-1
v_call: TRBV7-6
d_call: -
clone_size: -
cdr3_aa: CASSQTSNEQFF
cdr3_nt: TGTGCCAGCAGCCAAACAAGCAATGAGCAGTTCTTC

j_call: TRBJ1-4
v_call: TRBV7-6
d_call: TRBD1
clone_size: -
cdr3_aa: CASSTRGQGPEKLFF
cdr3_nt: TGTGCCAGCAGCACCCGGGGACAGGGCCCGGAAAAACTGTTTTTT

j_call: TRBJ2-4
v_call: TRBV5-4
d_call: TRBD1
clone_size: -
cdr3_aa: CASSKTGAGNIQYF
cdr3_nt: TGTGCCAGCAGCAAAACAGGGGCGGGAAACATTCAGTACTTC

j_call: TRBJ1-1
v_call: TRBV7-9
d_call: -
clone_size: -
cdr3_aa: CASSLSGSNTEAFF
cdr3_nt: TGTGCCAGCAGCCTCTCAGGGTCGAACACTGAAGCTTTCTTT

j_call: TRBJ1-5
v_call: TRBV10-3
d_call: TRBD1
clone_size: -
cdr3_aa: CAISEGDRGTDQPQHF
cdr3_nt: TGTGCCATCAGTGAGGGGGACAGAGGGACCGATCAGCCCCAGCATTTT

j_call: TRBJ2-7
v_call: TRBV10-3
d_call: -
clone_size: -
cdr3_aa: CAISDVGARSSYEQYF
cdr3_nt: TGTGCCATCAGTGACGTGGGGGCACGGAGCTCCTACGAGCAGTACTTC

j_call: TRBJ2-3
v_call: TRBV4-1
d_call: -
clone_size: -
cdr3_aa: CASSHTWTVSTDTQYF
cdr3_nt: TGCGCCAGCAGCCACACCTGGACAGTCAGCACAGATACGCAGTATTTT

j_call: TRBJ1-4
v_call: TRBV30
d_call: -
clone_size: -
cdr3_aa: CAWSVRGSGEKLFF
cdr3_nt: TGTGCCTGGAGTGTACGGGGGAGTGGTGAAAAACTGTTTTTT

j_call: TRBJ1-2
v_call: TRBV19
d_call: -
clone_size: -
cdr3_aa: CASSIGGSLNYGYTF
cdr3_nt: TGTGCCAGTAGTATAGGAGGGTCCCTGAACTATGGCTACACCTTC

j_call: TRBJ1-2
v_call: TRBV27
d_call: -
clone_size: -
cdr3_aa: CASSLGRGHYGYTF
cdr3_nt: TGTGCCAGCAGTTTAGGCAGGGGTCACTATGGCTACACCTTC

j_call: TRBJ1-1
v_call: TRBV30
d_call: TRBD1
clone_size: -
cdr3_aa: CAWSRSGTGGNTEAFF
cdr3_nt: TGTGCCTGGAGTAGATCCGGGACAGGGGGTAACACTGAAGCTTTCTTT

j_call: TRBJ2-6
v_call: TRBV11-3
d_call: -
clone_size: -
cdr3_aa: CASSPRSLPSGANVLTF
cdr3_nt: TGTGCCAGCAGCCCGAGGTCCTTACCCTCTGGGGCCAACGTCCTGACTTTC

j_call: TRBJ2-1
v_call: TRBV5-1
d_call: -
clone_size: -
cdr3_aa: CASFGQPSFDNEQFF
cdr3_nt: TGCGCCAGCTTTGGACAGCCAAGCTTTGACAATGAGCAGTTCTTC

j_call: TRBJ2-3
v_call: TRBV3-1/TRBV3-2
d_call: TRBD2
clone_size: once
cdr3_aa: CASSRSGLAGVKQYF
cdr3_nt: TGTGCCAGCAGCCGATCGGGACTAGCGGGGGTTAAGCAGTATTTT

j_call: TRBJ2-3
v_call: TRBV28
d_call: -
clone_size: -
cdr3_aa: CASSPRQRQYF
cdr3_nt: TGTGCCAGCAGTCCCCGACAGCGGCAGTATTTT

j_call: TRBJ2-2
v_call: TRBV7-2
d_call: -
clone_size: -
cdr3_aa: CASSLVPNTGELFF
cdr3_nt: TGTGCCAGCAGCTTAGTCCCTAACACCGGGGAGCTGTTTTTT

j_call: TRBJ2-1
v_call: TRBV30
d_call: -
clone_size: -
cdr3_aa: CAWSLQGNEQFF
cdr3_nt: TGTGCCTGGAGTCTACAGGGAAATGAGCAGTTCTTC

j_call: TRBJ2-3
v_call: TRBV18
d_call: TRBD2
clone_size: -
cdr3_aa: CASSPMVAGSDTQYF
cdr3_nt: TGTGCCAGCTCCCCAATGGTAGCGGGATCGGATACGCAGTATTTT

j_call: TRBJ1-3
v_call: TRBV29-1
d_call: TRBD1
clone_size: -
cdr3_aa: CSVERRDRVRDTIYF
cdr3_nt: TGCAGCGTTGAACGAAGGGACAGGGTGCGAGACACCATATATTTT

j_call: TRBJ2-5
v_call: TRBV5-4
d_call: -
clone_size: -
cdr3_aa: CASRRGATGETQYF
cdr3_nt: TGTGCCAGCAGGAGGGGGGCGACAGGGGAGACCCAGTACTTC

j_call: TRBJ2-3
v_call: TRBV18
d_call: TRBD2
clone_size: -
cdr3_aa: CASSPGLAGGGDTQYF
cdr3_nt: TGTGCCAGCTCACCGGGACTAGCGGGGGGAGGAGATACGCAGTATTTT

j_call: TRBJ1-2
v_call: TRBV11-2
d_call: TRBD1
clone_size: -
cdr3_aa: CASSLTGTEEGYTF
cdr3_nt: TGTGCCAGCAGCTTAACCGGGACAGAGGAGGGCTACACCTTC

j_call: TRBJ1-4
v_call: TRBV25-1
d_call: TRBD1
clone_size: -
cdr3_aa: CASSEFGTANEKLFF
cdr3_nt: TGTGCCAGCAGTGAATTTGGGACAGCTAATGAAAAACTGTTTTTT

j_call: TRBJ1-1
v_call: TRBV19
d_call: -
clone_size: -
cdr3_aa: CASTITGGDTEAFF
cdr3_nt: TGTGCCAGTACTATAACCGGGGGGGACACTGAAGCTTTCTTT

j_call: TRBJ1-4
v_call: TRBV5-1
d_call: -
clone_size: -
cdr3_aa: CASSLAARGGNEKLFF
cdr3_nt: TGCGCCAGCAGCTTGGCCGCAAGGGGCGGTAATGAAAAACTGTTTTTT

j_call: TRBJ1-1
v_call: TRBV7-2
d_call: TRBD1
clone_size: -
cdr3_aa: CASSPRARGQGEAFF
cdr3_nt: TGTGCCAGCAGCCCCCGGGCCCGGGGACAGGGTGAAGCTTTCTTT